This TCR beta chain was identified during a study of patients and donors after allogeneic stem cell transplantation. CDR1 and CDR2 from the germline V gene are SEHNR and FQNEAQ (reference sequence). The CDR3 length is 14 residues. With V trimmed by 1 base and J by 9 bases, 8 bases remained unmatched. TCRdb used MiXCR to reprocess the RT-PCR reads, holding one entry per CDR3 protein. Of about 110,000 distinct CDR3 sequences listed, about a third were seen once; the top ten hold around 30%. Sample: blood, either unsorted or a sorted T cell fraction (not recorded which). This sequence joins TRBV7-9 and TRBJ1-1; 7 bases fit TRBD1. This clonotype originated in a human donor who was either an allogeneic HSCT recipient or a stem cell or donor lymphocyte infusion donor (not recorded which). It is not recorded whose cells these are; they may come from a transplant donor. CDR3 region: CASSLVGQAFQAFF. For the CDR3, the DNA is TGTGCCAGCAGCTTAGTAGGACAGGCCTTTCAAGCTTTCTTT.